This record concerns one T cell receptor (beta chain) sequence. Original processing notes: Because ImmunoSEQ provided only junction sequences with no quality scores, the filtering differed. The method was immunoSEQ multiplex PCR; TCRdb's version includes in-frame clones alone and lacks a portion of them. Clone size and the V and J calls come from that table; the DNA yielded D and trimming. The sample includes 1.6 million or so clones, 98% of them seen just once. V was clipped by 6 bases and J by 6 bases, with 15 bases between them. The CDR3 has 13 residues. The germline gives CDR1 MNHEY, CDR2 SVGAGI. This specimen belongs to a study of shared clonotypes between healthy human individuals. Across the study: There were three CD4 naive, three CD4 memory, two CD8 naive and one CD8 memory plates per donor.

All donors were Caucasian adults living in Nashville, Tennessee. The chain recombines TRBV6-5 with TRBJ2-7; D not resolved. This clonotype originated in a man in his thirties or forties in good health. The material sequenced was naive CD4+ T cells sorted from blood. Noted subset: CD45RA+ positively selected. CDR3 protein: CASRYIVSGEQYF. For the CDR3, the DNA is TGTGCCAGCAGGTACATCGTATCGGGCGAGCAGTACTTC.